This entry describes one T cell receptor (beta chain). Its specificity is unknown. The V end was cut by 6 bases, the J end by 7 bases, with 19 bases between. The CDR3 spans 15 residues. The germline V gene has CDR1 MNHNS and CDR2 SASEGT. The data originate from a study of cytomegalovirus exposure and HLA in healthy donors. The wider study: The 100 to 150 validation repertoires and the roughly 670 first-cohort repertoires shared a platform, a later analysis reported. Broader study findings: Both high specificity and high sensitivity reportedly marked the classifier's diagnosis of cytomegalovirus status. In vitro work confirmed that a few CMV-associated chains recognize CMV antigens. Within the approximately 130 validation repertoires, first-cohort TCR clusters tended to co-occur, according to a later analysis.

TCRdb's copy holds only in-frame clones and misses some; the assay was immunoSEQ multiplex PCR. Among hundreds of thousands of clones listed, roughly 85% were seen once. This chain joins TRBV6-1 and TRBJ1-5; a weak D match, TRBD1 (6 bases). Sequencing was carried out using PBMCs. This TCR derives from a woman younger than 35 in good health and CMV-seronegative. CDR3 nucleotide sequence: TGTGCCAGCAGAGAGGGGGTCGGAAAACGGCAGCCCCAGCATTTT. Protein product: CASREGVGKRQPQHF.